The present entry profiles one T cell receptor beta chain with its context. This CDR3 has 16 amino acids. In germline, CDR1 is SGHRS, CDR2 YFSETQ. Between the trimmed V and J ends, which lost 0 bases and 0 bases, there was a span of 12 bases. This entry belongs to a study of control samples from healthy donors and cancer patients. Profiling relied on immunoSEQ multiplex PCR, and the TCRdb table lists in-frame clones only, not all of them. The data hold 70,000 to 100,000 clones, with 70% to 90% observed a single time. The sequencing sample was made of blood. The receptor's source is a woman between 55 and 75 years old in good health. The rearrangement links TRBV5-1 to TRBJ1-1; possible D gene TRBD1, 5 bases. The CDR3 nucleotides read TGCGCCAGCAGCTTGGCTTCTGGGGGGTTGAACACTGAAGCTTTCTTT. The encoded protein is CASSLASGGLNTEAFF.